This TCR beta chain was retrieved from a study of T cell responses to AZD1222 COVID-19 vaccine (dated by TCRdb to 2020 to 2023). Broadly, across the study: AZD1222 recipients with second doses at about 4 weeks or about 12 weeks were pooled, because spike-specific TCR depth and breadth did not differ between schedules. A total of more than 230 trial participants underwent TCR sequencing, of whom about 200 had received two doses of AZD1222 and approximately 25 had received two doses of the MenACWY control vaccine. Enrollment into the trials was organized by age into subgroups of 18-55, 56-69 and 70-plus years, and those subgroups contained 148, 28 and 57 TCR-sequenced participants, respectively.

The time point label corresponds to: baseline before first vaccination. The vaccinee samples were drawn from two UK trials, COV001 and COV002, one of which was a single-blind randomized controlled phase 2/3 trial testing AZD1222 (ChAdOx1 nCoV-19) in healthy adults. Trial participant PBMC samples were collected at day 0 and day 28 after the second dose for TCRbeta chain sequencing. The CDR3, cysteine through phenylalanine, is 12 amino acids long. Only the CDR3 DNA stays, 36 bases, in frame from base 1. The germline V gene encodes CDR1 SGHRS and CDR2 YFSETQ. Cut back by 2 bases and 9 bases, the V and J ends lie 6 bases apart. What the authors observed across the whole study: Spike-specific TCR breadth and depth rose significantly after two AZD1222 doses compared with day 0 and with MenACWY recipients. Most participants were white British and females outnumbered males, and the authors suggested that clonal diversity may have been underestimated. CD4 TCRs associated with the vaccine covered the entire spike protein, and the dominant responses were in regions 160-218 and 743-854. In the small 56-69-year group, the increase in depth fell short of significance, most likely because of low power. Nearly half of unique spike-specific TCRs reportedly recognized epitopes outside regions mutated in the B.1.351 and B.1.1.7 variants. Because no samples from the day 14 peak response were available, repertoires could be characterized only after the peak T cell response. Conclusions about previously exposed vaccinees are limited because only 6 or 7 AZD1222 recipients were SARS-CoV-2 seropositive at baseline.

The CDR3 regions of human TCRbeta chains were subjected to immunosequencing. The study's own analysis went as follows. Repertoire TCRs were checked for matches against a reference library of SARS-CoV-2-specific TCRs that had been generated using the MIRA antigen-specificity platform. Breadth was defined as the fraction of unique TCRs that were SARS-CoV-2-associated. Depth was defined as the fraction of total T cells that were SARS-CoV-2-associated. Each spike-specific TCR was assigned to its reactive spike region and to a CD4 or CD8 class using the MIRA data. Log10-transformed breadth and depth values were compared by one-way ANOVA with Sidak's multiple comparisons tests. TCRdb holds this immuneACCESS table with in-frame rearrangements only. Some clones are missing; in checked studies, unresolved V genes explain under half, and the rest has no known cause. V, J and clone size reflect that table, while D and trimming were determined from the DNA. This sample gives 110,000 to 150,000 clones in total; roughly 89% of them show up just once. Approximately 1.5% of the sample goes to the ten largest clones.

A note on this clone: Its target antigen remains unknown. No per-base quality is available; no much larger clone lies one base away.

This clonotype was obtained from an adult in good health. The specimen comprised peripheral blood, sampled on day 0 of AZD1222 vaccination. The sequence links TRBV5-1 to TRBJ1-6; no D gene is confidently identified. The nucleotide sequence reads as follows: TGCGCCAGCAGCTTCAGCGGTTCACCCCTCCACTTT. Its product reads: CASSFSGSPLHF.